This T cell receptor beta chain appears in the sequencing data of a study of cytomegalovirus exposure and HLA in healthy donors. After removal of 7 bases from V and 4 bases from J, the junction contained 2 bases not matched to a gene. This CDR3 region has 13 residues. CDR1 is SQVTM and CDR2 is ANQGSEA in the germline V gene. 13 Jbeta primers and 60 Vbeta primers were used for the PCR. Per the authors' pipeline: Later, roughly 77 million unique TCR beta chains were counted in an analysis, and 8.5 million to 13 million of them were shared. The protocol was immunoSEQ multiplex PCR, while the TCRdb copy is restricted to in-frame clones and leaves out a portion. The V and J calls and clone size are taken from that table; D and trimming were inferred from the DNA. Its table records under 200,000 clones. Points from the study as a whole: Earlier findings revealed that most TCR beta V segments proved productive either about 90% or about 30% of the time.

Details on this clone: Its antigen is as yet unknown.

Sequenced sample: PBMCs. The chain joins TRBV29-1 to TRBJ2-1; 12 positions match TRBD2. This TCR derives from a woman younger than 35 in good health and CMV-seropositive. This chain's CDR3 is CSASGGGYNEQFF. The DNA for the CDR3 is TGCAGCGCTAGCGGGGGGGGGTACAATGAGCAGTTCTTC.